The sequence of this T cell receptor (beta chain) was determined in a study of monozygotic twins with inflammatory bowel disease. TCRdb re-called the 5' RACE reads; every CDR3 protein appears as one record, without DNA. The data include about 450,000 distinct CDR3 sequences; the top ten clones carry 2.4%. The CDR3 contains 13 residues. Germline CDR1 and CDR2: SGHDN and FVKESK. The V call is TRBV14, the J call TRBJ1-2. Sequencing was done on a sample of blood. This receptor was taken from a human donor with ulcerative colitis or Crohn's disease, or a healthy co-twin of an affected twin (not recorded which). The CDR3 spells CASSPRDPYGYTF. Complete variable domain (other parts from reference TRBV14 and TRBJ1-2): EAGVTQFPSHSVIEKGQTVTLRCDPISGHDNLYWYRRVMGKEIKFLLHFVKESKQDESGMPNNRFLAERTGGTYSTLKVQPAELEDSGVYFCASSPRDPYGYTFGSGTRLTVV.